The 11 T cell receptor beta chains below all came from one sample that was sequenced in a study of regulatory T cells in long-lasting Graves disease. The time point was: newly diagnosed GD, antithyroid drugs for less than 3 months. The TCR library was prepared using RNA isolated from PBMCs. HTBI primers from iRepertoire and Arm-PCR of CDR3 regions yielded the TCR beta libraries. Each CDR3 protein is one row after TCRdb ran MiXCR on the multiplex PCR reads. The table includes 420,000 or so distinct CDR3 sequences, over 15% detected once. This sample also appeared in a second study, on T cells in Graves' hyperthyroidism and ophthalmopathy.

Sequencing used peripheral blood mononuclear cells (PBMCs), obtained at new diagnosis, from a patient treated with antithyroid drugs. All receptors come from a woman in her late teens or twenties with Graves disease.

The chain is built from TRBV27 and TRBJ1-4; D possibly corresponds to TRBD1 (5 bases). V was clipped by 8 bases and J by 4 bases, with 8 bases between them. The length of the CDR3 is 12 residues. Germline V gene lookup returns CDR1 MNHEY and CDR2 SMNVEV (reference sequence). The CDR3 is CASGGYNEKLFF. The CDR3 nucleotides read TGTGCCAGCGGGGGGTATAATGAAAAACTGTTTTTT.

This clonotype has at least ten counts. The chain joins TRBV20-1 to TRBJ2-1; no definite D call. V was clipped by 3 bases and J by 7 bases, with 4 bases between them. CDR1 DFQATT and CDR2 SNEGSKA come from the germline V gene (reference sequence). The CDR3 loop spans 10 amino acids. CDR3 region: CSASRNEQFF. CDR3 coding DNA: TGCAGTGCTAGTCGGAATGAGCAGTTCTTC.

This clonotype has a handful of counts. The chain employs TRBV27 and TRBJ2-5; 7 bases match TRBD2. Germline CDR1 MNHEY, CDR2 SMNVEV (reference sequence). The CDR3 length is 14 residues. The V gene end was trimmed by 3 bases and the J gene end by 5 bases; junction bases not matched to a gene: 6. The CDR3: CASSFSGNRETQYF. The CDR3 DNA reads as TGTGCCAGCAGTTTCAGCGGGAACCGGGAGACCCAGTACTTC.

This clonotype was detected many times. CDR3 nucleotide sequence: TGTGCCAGCAGCACCCCCCTAGGGGGAAGTCACGTGAGAATTTACAATGAGCAGTTCTTC. Translated, it gives CASSTPLGGSHVRIYNEQFF. The chain joins TRBV7-9 to TRBJ2-1, with TRBD1 as a possible D gene (6 bases). This CDR3 has 20 amino acids. Germline CDR1 SEHNR, CDR2 FQNEAQ (reference sequence). The V gene lost 5 bases and the J gene lost 4 bases, with 30 bases spanning the gap.

This chain joins TRBV20-1 and TRBJ2-3; TRBD2 matches at 12 bases. The J call is uncertain, as TRBJ2-1 better fits the DNA end. CDR3 size: 18 residues. The germline gives CDR1 DFQATT, CDR2 SNEGSKA (reference sequence). In DNA form, the CDR3 reads TGCAGTGCTAGTCCACAACCAATAGGACTAGCGGGATGGCCCGAGCAGTTCTTC. Its protein is CSASPQPIGLAGWPEQFF.

This clonotype was counted only a few times. The V and J genes are TRBV6-2 or TRBV6-3 and TRBJ2-1; 12 bases are a match to TRBD2. The CDR3 is 18 residues long. Germline V lookup: CDR1 MNHEY, CDR2 SVGEGT. V was clipped by 4 bases and J by 3 bases; unmatched bases: 10. The CDR3 DNA reads as TGTGCCAGCAGTTCGACTAGCGGGAGAATAACTAACTACAATGAGCAGTTCTTC. Translation: CASSSTSGRITNYNEQFF.

There are a few counts of this clonotype. V gene TRBV7-9 combines with J gene TRBJ1-6, with 9 bases lining up with TRBD1. This CDR3 is built from 16 residues. V gave up 2 bases and J gave up 8 bases; unmatched junction bases: 7. Germline V gene sequence: CDR1 SEHNR, CDR2 FQNEAQ (reference sequence). Here the CDR3 reads CASSLTRDREDSPLHF. For the CDR3, the DNA is TGTGCCAGCAGCTTAACCCGGGACAGGGAGGATTCACCCCTCCACTTT.

The CDR3 bases are TGTGCCAGCAGTGTTACCCGGGGCCCAAGCCCCTACGAGCAGTACTTC. Encoded protein: CASSVTRGPSPYEQYF. The V gene is TRBV6-1, the J gene TRBJ2-7; D assignment may be TRBD1 or TRBD2 (5 bases each). Trimming removed 4 bases at V and 2 bases at J, with 18 bases between. The CDR3 loop spans 16 amino acids. Germline assignment: CDR1 MNHNS and CDR2 SASEGT.

Comments on this clonotype: An end of the junction does not agree with germline; a read error may underlie this. The genes are TRBV7-9 and TRBJ2-1, with 8 bases lining up with TRBD1. The CDR3 has 16 amino acids. Per germline, CDR1 SEHNR and CDR2 FQNEAQ (reference sequence). The CDR3: CASSGGQALSYNKQFF. The CDR3 DNA is TGTGCCAGCAGCGGGGGACAGGCCCTCTCCTACAATAAGCAGTTCTTC.

In its sample, this clonotype was seen a few times. The genes are TRBV20-1 and TRBJ2-2; weak D call: TRBD2 (6 bases). In germline, CDR1 is DFQATT, CDR2 SNEGSKA (reference sequence). The CDR3 runs to 14 residues. V was cut by 2 bases and J by 4 bases, with 11 bases left in between. CDR3 coding DNA: TGCAGTGCTAGAACTATTAGCGGCACCGGGGAGCTGTTTTTT. This gives the protein CSARTISGTGELFF.

The DNA of the CDR3 is TGTGCCAGCAGCTTAGGGGTAGCAGGGGGCGGCACTGAAGCTTTCTTT. It encodes CASSLGVAGGGTEAFF. The chain combines TRBV7-6 with TRBJ1-1; 8 bases map to TRBD1. Germline lookup yields CDR1 SGHVS and CDR2 FNYEAQ. After removal of 1 base from V and 4 bases from J, the junction contained 8 bases not matched to a gene. This CDR3 region has 16 residues.